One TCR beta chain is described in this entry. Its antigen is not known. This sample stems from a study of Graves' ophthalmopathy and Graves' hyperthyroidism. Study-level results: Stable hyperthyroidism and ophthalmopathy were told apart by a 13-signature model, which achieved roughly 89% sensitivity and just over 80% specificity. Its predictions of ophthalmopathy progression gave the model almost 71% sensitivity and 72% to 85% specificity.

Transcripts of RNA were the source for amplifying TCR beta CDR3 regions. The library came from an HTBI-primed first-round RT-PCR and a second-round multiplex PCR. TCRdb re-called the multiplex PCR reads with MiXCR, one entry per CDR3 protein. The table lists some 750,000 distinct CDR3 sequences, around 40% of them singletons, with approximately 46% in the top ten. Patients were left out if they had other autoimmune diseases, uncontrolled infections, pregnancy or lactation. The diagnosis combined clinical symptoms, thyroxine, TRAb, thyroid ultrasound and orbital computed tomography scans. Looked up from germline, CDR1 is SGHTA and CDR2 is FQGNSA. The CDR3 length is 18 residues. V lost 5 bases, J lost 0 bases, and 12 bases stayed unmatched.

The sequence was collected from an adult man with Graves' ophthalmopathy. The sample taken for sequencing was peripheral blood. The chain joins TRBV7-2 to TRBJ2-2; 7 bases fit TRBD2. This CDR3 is CASSQDHMAGANTGELFF. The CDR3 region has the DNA TGTGCCAGCAGCCAAGATCACATGGCGGGGGCGAACACCGGGGAGCTGTTTTTT.